Listed here are 13 T cell receptor beta chains from one sample, sequenced in a study of shared clonotypes between healthy human individuals. CD8 cells classed as naive were CD45RO-negative and positively selected for CCR7, excluding terminally differentiated effector memory CD45RA+ cells. Assay used: immunoSEQ multiplex PCR; TCRdb lists only in-frame clones, some missing. The sample lists 1.5 million to 2.5 million clones; approximately 94% were seen once. Source material: naive CD8+ T cells sorted from blood. The receptors were sampled from a man between 18 and 29 years old in good health.

V gene TRBV23-1 combines with J gene TRBJ1-5; weak D call: TRBD1 (5 bases). TRBV23-1 is an ORF, with its function uncertain. V lost 6 bases and J lost 5, with 14 bases in between. The CDR3 sequence is 14 residues long. Here the CDR3 reads CASRNGGVDQPQHF. CDR3 DNA: TGCGCCAGCAGGAACGGGGGGGTGGATCAGCCCCAGCATTTT.

The chain is built from TRBV12-2 and TRBJ1-2. TRBV12-2 is annotated as a pseudogene. The CDR3 spans 15 residues. The CDR3 DNA follows: TGTGCAAGTCGCTCCCTGGCGGAATTTAACTATGGCTACACCTTC. It yields the protein CASRSLAEFNYGYTF.

With regard to this clone: The identical CDR3 is also encoded by other nucleotide sequences in the sample. V gene TRBV6-1 combines with J gene TRBJ2-7; no firm D call. The V end lost 4 bases, the J end lost 1 base, and 8 bases lay between the germline ends. Germline V gene sequence: CDR1 MNHNS, CDR2 SASEGT. The CDR3 length is 13 residues. This CDR3 reads CASSARTSYEQYF. The CDR3 DNA is TGTGCCAGCAGTGCCAGGACGTCCTACGAGCAGTACTTC.

The chain recombines TRBV5-8 with TRBJ1-4; 9 positions agree with TRBD1. V dropped 0 bases and J dropped 8; count of bases not matched to a gene: 5. Germline V CDR1 and CDR2: SGHTS, YDEGEE. This CDR3 comprises 15 residues. The CDR3 loop reads CASSLADRGFEKLFF. CDR3 nucleotide sequence: TGTGCCAGCAGCTTGGCGGACAGGGGTTTCGAAAAACTGTTTTTT.

The chain links TRBV27 to TRBJ2-7; TRBD1 agrees at 9 bases. The CDR3 length is 15 residues. The V gene end was trimmed by 2 bases and the J gene end by 7 bases; junction bases not matched to a gene: 9. Germline V gene lookup returns CDR1 MNHEY and CDR2 SMNVEV (reference sequence). DNA of the CDR3: TGTGCCAGCAGTTTAAGGGGACAGGGTGTCAGGGAGCAGTACTTC. Translation gives CASSLRGQGVREQYF.

The V and J genes are TRBV4-1 and TRBJ2-7, with 8 positions matching TRBD2. V trimming: 3 bases; J trimming: 6 bases; junction bases outside the gene matches: 10. Germline values: CDR1 MGHRA, CDR2 YSYEKL. The CDR3 sequence is 15 residues long. As DNA, the CDR3 is TGCGCCAGCAGCCATCCCCCTACGGGAGGGTCCGAGCAGTACTTC. Its translation: CASSHPPTGGSEQYF.

The rearrangement joins TRBV5-4 to TRBJ2-1; D gene unclear. The germline V and J ends were trimmed by 4 bases and 9 bases, with 11 bases remaining between them. Germline V gene lookup returns CDR1 SGHNT and CDR2 YYREEE (reference sequence). The CDR3 is 12 residues long. The CDR3 region has the DNA TGTGCCAGCAGCCATATTGCGAGTGAGCAGTTCTTC. It codes for CASSHIASEQFF. The full variable domain, rest sourced from reference TRBV5-4 and TRBJ2-1, is ETGVTQSPTHLIKTRGQQVTLRCSSQSGHNTVSWYQQALGQGPQFIFQYYREEENGRGNFPPRFSGLQFPNYSSELNVNALELDDSALYLCASSHIASEQFFGPGTRLTVL.

The chain employs TRBV7-3 and TRBJ2-3; no definite D call. V lost 4 bases and J 6 bases, leaving 14 bases between the germline ends. Germline V gives CDR1 SGHTA, CDR2 FQGTGA. The CDR3 contains 14 residues. DNA for the CDR3: TGTGCCAGCAGCTCCGGTCTTTCTGGCGATACGCAGTATTTT. Its protein is CASSSGLSGDTQYF. The complete variable domain, with remaining parts taken from reference TRBV7-3 and TRBJ2-3, reads GAGVSQTPSNKVTEKGKYVELRCDPISGHTALYWYRQSLGQGPEFLIYFQGTGAADDSGLPNDRFFAVRPEGSVSTLKIQRTERGDSAVYLCASSSGLSGDTQYFGPGTRLTVL.

The chain uses TRBV19 and TRBJ2-1; D not certain. The germline V gene has CDR1 LNHDA and CDR2 SQIVND (reference sequence). CDR3 length equals 12 residues. The V and J ends lost 5 bases and 14 bases respectively, with 16 bases between them. As DNA, the CDR3 is TGTGCCAGTAGTGTCGGAGATGACCACGAGTTCTTC. Translated, it gives CASSVGDDHEFF.

This chain links TRBV27 with TRBJ2-7; D unclear. The germline V gene has CDR1 MNHEY and CDR2 SMNVEV (reference sequence). The CDR3 length is 16 residues. With 0 bases removed from V and 3 bases from J, the gap between germline ends came to 15 bases. CDR3 amino acids: CASSLSAGEEFYEQYF. CDR3 bases: TGTGCCAGCAGTTTATCGGCAGGAGAGGAGTTCTACGAGCAGTACTTC.

This chain joins TRBV10-1 and TRBJ2-1; D may be TRBD1 or TRBD2 (5 bases each). The CDR3 is made up of 12 amino acids. V was pared by 2 bases and J by 13 bases, with 12 bases between. In germline, CDR1 is WNHNN, CDR2 SYGVQD (reference sequence). The CDR3 here is CASSEARGRQFF. CDR3 coding DNA: TGCGCCAGCAGTGAGGCCCGGGGCCGCCAGTTCTTC.

The chain employs TRBV6-6 and TRBJ2-1; D is uncertain. The CDR3 loop spans 14 amino acids. Germline CDR1 is MNHNY and CDR2 is SVGAGI (reference sequence). Trimming took off 7 bases at V and 2 bases at J, with 12 bases between the two ends. The CDR3 protein is CASKDLPPYNEQFF. DNA of the CDR3: TGTGCCAGCAAAGACCTCCCCCCCTACAATGAGCAGTTCTTC.

The chain uses TRBV4-1 and TRBJ1-2; D is uncertain. CDR1 and CDR2 (germline): MGHRA, YSYEKL. This CDR3 comprises 14 residues. V lost 8 bases and J lost 7, with 20 bases in between. CDR3 nucleotide sequence: TGCGCCAGCGTCCCCGACCGGGGAGTTCGTGGCTACACCTTC. Translating gives CASVPDRGVRGYTF.